This is a list of T cell receptor beta chains from one sample in a study of cytomegalovirus exposure and HLA in healthy donors. TCRdb keeps only in-frame clones here, not all; method: immunoSEQ multiplex PCR. The table lists approximately 130,000 clones. What was sequenced was PBMCs. All receptors come from an older woman in good health and CMV-seronegative. CDR3s include the opening cysteine and the closing phenylalanine or tryptophan. The D gene is left open where the match is weak.

cdr3_aa	cdr3_nt	d_call	v_call	j_call
CAWGQGNTEAFF	TGTGCCTGGGGACAGGGGAACACTGAAGCTTTCTTT	TRBD1	TRBV30	TRBJ1-1
CSALQGRGTEAFF	TGCAGCGCCCTACAGGGTAGGGGCACTGAAGCTTTCTTT	.	TRBV29-1	TRBJ1-1
CASKVRTGGMGLYGYTF	TGTGCCAGCAAAGTCCGGACAGGGGGCATGGGGCTCTATGGCTACACCTTC	TRBD1	TRBV27	TRBJ1-2
CASSLPDKTYEQYF	TGTGCCAGCAGTCTCCCGGACAAGACCTACGAGCAGTACTTC	.	TRBV28	TRBJ2-7
CSANRDRRSEAFF	TGCAGCGCAAACCGGGACAGAAGAAGTGAAGCTTTCTTT	TRBD1	TRBV29-1	TRBJ1-1
CAWSASYEQYF	TGTGCCTGGAGTGCGAGCTACGAGCAGTACTTC	.	TRBV30	TRBJ2-7
CASSPRGDRNTGELFF	TGTGCCAGCAGCCCCCGCGGGGACAGGAACACCGGGGAGCTGTTTTTT	.	TRBV9	TRBJ2-2
CASSMKENEQFF	TGTGCCAGCAGCATGAAAGAGAATGAGCAGTTCTTC	.	TRBV13	TRBJ2-1
CASSLDREDYGYTF	TGTGCCAGCAGCTTAGACAGGGAGGACTATGGCTACACCTTC	TRBD1	TRBV5-4	TRBJ1-2
CASSEAGSTGNSPLHF	TGTGCCAGCAGTGAAGCGGGATCGACAGGGAATTCACCCCTCCACTTT	TRBD1	TRBV6-1	TRBJ1-6
CASSLGPGVSHQPQHF	TGTGCCAGCAGCTTGGGTCCAGGGGTGAGTCATCAGCCCCAGCATTTT	.	TRBV5-6	TRBJ1-5
CASSLERGGSGNTIYF	TGCGCCAGCAGCTTGGAAAGAGGGGGCTCTGGAAACACCATATATTTT	.	TRBV5-1	TRBJ1-3
CASSLRRDNEQFF	TGTGCCAGCAGCCTGAGGCGGGACAATGAGCAGTTCTTC	.	TRBV7-3	TRBJ2-1
CASSVRTGVNEQYF	TGTGCCAGTAGTGTCCGGACAGGGGTTAACGAGCAGTACTTC	TRBD1	TRBV19	TRBJ2-7
CAISDRLAGDNEQFF	TGTGCCATCAGTGATCGGCTAGCGGGCGACAATGAGCAGTTCTTC	TRBD2	TRBV10-3	TRBJ2-1
CASSFGGAAYNEQFF	TGTGCCAGCAGCTTTGGGGGGGCCGCCTACAATGAGCAGTTCTTC	.	TRBV7-3	TRBJ2-1
CASRPRVSLGEKLFF	TGTGCCAGCAGACCCAGGGTCAGCCTTGGTGAAAAACTGTTTTTT	.	TRBV6-1	TRBJ1-4
CASSPPMSDRDGSSPRTQYF	TGTGCCAGCTCACCACCGATGAGCGACAGGGATGGATCTAGCCCAAGAACCCAGTACTTC	TRBD1	TRBV18	TRBJ2-5
CASRGGRDNTGELFF	TGTGCCAGCAGGGGCGGGCGAGACAACACCGGGGAGCTGTTTTTT	.	TRBV6-6	TRBJ2-2
CASSKDGTSGYSEQFF	TGTGCCAGTAGTAAGGACGGGACTAGCGGGTACAGTGAGCAGTTCTTC	TRBD2	TRBV19	TRBJ2-1
CASSSQGGGTEAFF	TGCGCCAGCAGCTCACAGGGGGGGGGCACTGAAGCTTTCTTT	TRBD1	TRBV5-1	TRBJ1-1
CASKLRGTDTQYF	TGTGCCAGCAAGTTGCGGGGCACAGATACGCAGTATTTT	.	TRBV2	TRBJ2-3
CASSLASGGARTRETQYF	TGTGCCAGCAGCTTGGCCAGCGGGGGGGCTCGTACGCGTGAGACCCAGTACTTC	TRBD2	TRBV5-6	TRBJ2-5
CASSPEGQGSSYEQYF	TGTGCCAGCAGCCCCGAAGGACAGGGGAGCTCCTACGAGCAGTACTTC	TRBD1	TRBV5-4	TRBJ2-7
CASSLAGRGRVLYEQYF	TGCGCCAGCAGCTTGGCTGGCAGGGGGCGGGTATTATACGAGCAGTACTTC	TRBD1	TRBV5-1	TRBJ2-7
CASSSSWGQLNIQYF	TGTGCCAGCAGTTCGTCTTGGGGACAGTTAAACATTCAGTACTTC	TRBD1	TRBV28	TRBJ2-4
CSAEGQRGDPYNEQFF	TGCAGCGCCGAAGGTCAGCGGGGGGACCCCTACAATGAGCAGTTCTTC	TRBD2	TRBV29-1	TRBJ2-1
CASSVGHQDYEQYF	TGTGCCAGCAGCGTCGGACACCAGGACTACGAGCAGTACTTC	.	TRBV9	TRBJ2-7
CASSLARGNRDEQFF	TGTGCCAGCAGCTTAGCCCGGGGAAATCGGGATGAGCAGTTCTTC	.	TRBV7-9	TRBJ2-1
CASMDGTGGYEQYF	TGTGCCAGCATGGATGGGACAGGGGGCTACGAGCAGTACTTC	TRBD1	TRBV2	TRBJ2-7
CASSYSGGTDTQYF	TGTGCCAGCAGTTACTCAGGAGGCACAGATACGCAGTATTTT	.	TRBV6-5	TRBJ2-3
CASSAGQGRGSPLHF	TGTGCCAGTAGTGCCGGACAGGGGAGGGGCTCACCCCTCCACTTT	TRBD1	TRBV19	TRBJ1-6
CASRDTRYNQPQHF	TGTGCCAGTAGGGACACCCGGTACAATCAGCCCCAGCATTTT	.	TRBV19	TRBJ1-5
CASSYSSSYNEQFF	TGTGCCAGCAGTTATTCTAGCTCCTACAATGAGCAGTTCTTC	.	TRBV6-5	TRBJ2-1
CASSRGSENTEAFF	TGTGCCAGTAGTAGGGGCAGCGAGAACACTGAAGCTTTCTTT	.	TRBV19	TRBJ1-1
CASSGTGLTDTQYF	TGTGCCAGCTCCGGGACAGGGCTCACAGATACGCAGTATTTT	TRBD1	TRBV6-1	TRBJ2-3